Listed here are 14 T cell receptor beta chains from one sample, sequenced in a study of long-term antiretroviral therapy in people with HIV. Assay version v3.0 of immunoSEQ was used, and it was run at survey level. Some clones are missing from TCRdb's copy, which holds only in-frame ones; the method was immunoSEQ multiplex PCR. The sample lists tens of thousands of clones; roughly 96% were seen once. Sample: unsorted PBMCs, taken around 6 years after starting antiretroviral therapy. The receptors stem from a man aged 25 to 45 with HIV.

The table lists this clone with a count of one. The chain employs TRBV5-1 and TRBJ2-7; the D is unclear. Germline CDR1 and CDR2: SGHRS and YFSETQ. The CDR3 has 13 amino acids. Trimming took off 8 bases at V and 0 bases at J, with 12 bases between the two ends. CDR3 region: CASTGQSSYEQYF. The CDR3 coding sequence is TGCGCCAGTACTGGCCAGAGCTCCTACGAGCAGTACTTC.

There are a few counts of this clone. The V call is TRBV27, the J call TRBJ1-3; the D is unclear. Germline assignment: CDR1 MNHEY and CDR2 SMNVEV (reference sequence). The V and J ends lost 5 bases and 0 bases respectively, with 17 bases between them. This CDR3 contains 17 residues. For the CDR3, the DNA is TGTGCCAGCAGTCCATATTCACCTGCCTTCTCTGGAAACACCATATATTTT. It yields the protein CASSPYSPAFSGNTIYF.

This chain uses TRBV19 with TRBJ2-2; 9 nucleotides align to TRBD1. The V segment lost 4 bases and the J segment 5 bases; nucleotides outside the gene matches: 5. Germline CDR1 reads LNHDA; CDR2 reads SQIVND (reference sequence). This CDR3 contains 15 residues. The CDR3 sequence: CASSTRDRVTGELFF. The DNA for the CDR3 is TGTGCCAGTAGTACCCGGGACAGGGTTACCGGGGAGCTGTTTTTT.

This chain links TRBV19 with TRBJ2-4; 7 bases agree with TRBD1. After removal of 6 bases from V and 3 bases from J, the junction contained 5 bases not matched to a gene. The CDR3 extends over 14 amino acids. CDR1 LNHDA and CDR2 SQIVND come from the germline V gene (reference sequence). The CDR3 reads CASSQGTVKNIQYF. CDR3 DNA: TGTGCCAGTAGCCAGGGGACAGTCAAAAACATTCAGTACTTC.

The DNA for the CDR3 is TGTGCCAGCAGCCCTCTACCGGGAGCCTCCTACAATGAGCAGTTCTTC. It translates to CASSPLPGASYNEQFF. The rearrangement links TRBV5-4 to TRBJ2-1; TRBD2 is a possible D gene (6 bases). Germline-derived CDR1 and CDR2 are SGHNT and YYREEE (reference sequence). The CDR3 consists of 16 residues. Trimming removed 4 bases at V and 0 bases at J, with 14 bases between.

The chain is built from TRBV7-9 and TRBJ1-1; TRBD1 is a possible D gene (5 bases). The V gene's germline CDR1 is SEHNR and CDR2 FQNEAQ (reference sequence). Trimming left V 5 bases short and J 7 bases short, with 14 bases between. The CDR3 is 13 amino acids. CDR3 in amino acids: CASSPGSGGEAFF. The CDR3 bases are TGTGCCAGCAGCCCGGGGAGCGGGGGTGAAGCTTTCTTT. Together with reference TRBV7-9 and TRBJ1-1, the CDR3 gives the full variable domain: DTGVSQNPRHKITKRGQNVTFRCDPISEHNRLYWYRQTLGQGPEFLTYFQNEAQLEKSRLLSDRFSAERPKGSFSTLEIQRTEQGDSAMYLCASSPGSGGEAFFGQGTRLTVV.

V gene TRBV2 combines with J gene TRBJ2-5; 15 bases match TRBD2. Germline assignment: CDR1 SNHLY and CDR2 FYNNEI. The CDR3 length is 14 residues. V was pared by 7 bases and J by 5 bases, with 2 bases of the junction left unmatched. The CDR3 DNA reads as TGTGCCAGCAACGGACTAGCGGGAGGGGAGACCCAGTACTTC. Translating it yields CASNGLAGGETQYF.

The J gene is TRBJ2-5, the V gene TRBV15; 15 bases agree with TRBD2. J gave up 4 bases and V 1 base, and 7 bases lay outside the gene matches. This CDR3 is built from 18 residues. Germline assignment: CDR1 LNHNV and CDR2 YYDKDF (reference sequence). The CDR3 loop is CATSRVRTSGRAGETQYF. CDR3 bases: TGTGCCACCAGCAGAGTTCGGACTAGCGGGAGGGCCGGAGAGACCCAGTACTTC.

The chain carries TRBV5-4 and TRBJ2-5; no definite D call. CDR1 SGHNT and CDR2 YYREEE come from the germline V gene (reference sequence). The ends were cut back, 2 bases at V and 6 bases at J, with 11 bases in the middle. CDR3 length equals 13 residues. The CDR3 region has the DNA TGTGCCAGCAGCTTAGGGCAGATAAAGACCCAGTACTTC. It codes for CASSLGQIKTQYF. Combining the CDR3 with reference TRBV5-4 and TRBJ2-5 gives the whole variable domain ETGVTQSPTHLIKTRGQQVTLRCSSQSGHNTVSWYQQALGQGPQFIFQYYREEENGRGNFPPRFSGLQFPNYSSELNVNALELDDSALYLCASSLGQIKTQYFGPGTRLLVL.

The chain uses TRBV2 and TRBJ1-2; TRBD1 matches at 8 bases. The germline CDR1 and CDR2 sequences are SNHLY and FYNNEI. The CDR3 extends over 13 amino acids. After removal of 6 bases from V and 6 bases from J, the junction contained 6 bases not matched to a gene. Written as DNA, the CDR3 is TGTGCCAGCAGCGCGGACAGGGCTAATGGCTACACCTTC. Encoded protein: CASSADRANGYTF.

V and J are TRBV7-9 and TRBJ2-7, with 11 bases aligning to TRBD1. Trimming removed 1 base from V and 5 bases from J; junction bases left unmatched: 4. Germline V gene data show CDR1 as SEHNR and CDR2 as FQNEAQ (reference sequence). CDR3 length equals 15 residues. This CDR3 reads CASSLGLGQGDEQYF. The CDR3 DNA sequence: TGTGCCAGCAGCTTAGGGCTGGGACAGGGGGACGAGCAGTACTTC.

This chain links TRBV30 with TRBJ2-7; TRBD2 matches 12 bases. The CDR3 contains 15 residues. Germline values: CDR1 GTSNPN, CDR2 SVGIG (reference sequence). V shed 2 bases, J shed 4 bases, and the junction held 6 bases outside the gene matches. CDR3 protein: CAWSHGLAGLYEQYF. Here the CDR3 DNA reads TGTGCCTGGAGTCATGGACTAGCGGGGCTATACGAGCAGTACTTC.

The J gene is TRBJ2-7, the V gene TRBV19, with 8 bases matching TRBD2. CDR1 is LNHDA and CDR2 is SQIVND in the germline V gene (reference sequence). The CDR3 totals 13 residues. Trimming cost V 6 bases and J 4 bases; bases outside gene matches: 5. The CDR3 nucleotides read TGTGCCAGTAGAGCGGGAGCGGCTTACGAGCAGTACTTC. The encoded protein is CASRAGAAYEQYF.

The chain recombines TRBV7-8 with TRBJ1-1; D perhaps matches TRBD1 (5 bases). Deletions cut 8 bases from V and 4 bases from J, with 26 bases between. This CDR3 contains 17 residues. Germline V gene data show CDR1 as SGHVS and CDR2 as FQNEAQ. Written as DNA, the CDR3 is TGTGCCAGCCGTTTTATCCTTCGTCGGGGGTGGGGCACTGAAGCTTTCTTT. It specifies CASRFILRRGWGTEAFF.